Below, 32 T cell receptor beta chains from the same sample are listed, as sequenced in a study of cytomegalovirus exposure and HLA in healthy donors. PCR involved 60 Vbeta and 13 Jbeta primers. Sequencing used immunoSEQ multiplex PCR; TCRdb keeps in-frame clones, though not all of them. Of tens of thousands of clones in the sample, 65% to 80% were seen once. The sequenced sample was PBMCs. All receptors derive from a man aged 30 to 45 in good health and CMV-seronegative.

The chain has TRBV27 and TRBJ1-1, with D possibly matching TRBD1 (6 bases). The V gene lost 4 bases and the J gene lost 0 bases, with 12 bases spanning the gap. The CDR3 is made up of 15 amino acids. The germline V gene encodes CDR1 MNHEY and CDR2 SMNVEV (reference sequence). The CDR3 is CASSSLGQMNTEAFF. CDR3 DNA: TGTGCCAGCAGTTCTTTGGGACAAATGAACACTGAAGCTTTCTTT.

This clone was detected only once. The chain links TRBV5-1 to TRBJ1-2; D may be TRBD1 (6 bases). V dropped 0 bases and J dropped 3 bases, with 18 bases sitting between them. The germline V gene has CDR1 SGHRS and CDR2 YFSETQ. CDR3 length equals 17 residues. As DNA, the CDR3 is TGCGCCAGCAGCTTGGCCGCGGGGGCCCAATCCTACTATGGCTACACCTTC. Protein sequence: CASSLAAGAQSYYGYTF.

This chain joins TRBV2 and TRBJ2-5; 8 bases match TRBD1. The CDR3 is 13 residues long. Germline CDR1 SNHLY, CDR2 FYNNEI. The V and J ends lost 7 bases and 3 bases, in that order; junction bases with no gene match: 4. The CDR3 spells CASKGQDEETQYF. The DNA of the CDR3 is TGTGCCAGCAAGGGACAGGATGAAGAGACCCAGTACTTC.

Details on this clone: Other DNA sequences from this sample encode an identical CDR3 as well. This chain links TRBV27 with TRBJ1-5; D gene unclear. The germline CDR1 and CDR2 sequences are MNHEY and SMNVEV (reference sequence). Trimming took off 3 bases at V and 2 bases at J, with 8 bases between the two ends. The CDR3 length is 14 residues. CDR3 in DNA: TGTGCCAGCAGTTTCACGGGAGGCAATCAGCCCCAGCATTTT. It translates to CASSFTGGNQPQHF.

The CDR3 bases are TGTGCCAGCAGTTTTAGGACTAGCACAGATACGCAGTATTTT. This gives the protein CASSFRTSTDTQYF. This sequence joins TRBV27 and TRBJ2-3, with D possibly matching TRBD2 (5 bases). Trimming removed 3 bases at V and 0 bases at J, with 7 bases between. CDR1 MNHEY and CDR2 SMNVEV come from the germline V gene (reference sequence). This CDR3 is built from 14 residues.

The chain couples TRBV19 to TRBJ2-5; TRBD1 agrees at 9 bases. The J call is in doubt because the DNA end fits TRBJ2-7 better. Looked up from germline, CDR1 is LNHDA and CDR2 is SQIVND (reference sequence). The CDR3 spans 13 residues. The CDR3 loop is CASTGTGLYEQYF. CDR3 bases: TGTGCCAGTACCGGGACAGGGCTGTACGAGCAGTACTTC.

The chain couples TRBV5-1 to TRBJ2-4; D may be TRBD1 (5 bases). The CDR3 has 14 amino acids. Trimming stripped 2 bases from V and 11 bases from J, with 17 bases between. The V gene's germline CDR1 is SGHRS and CDR2 YFSETQ. The CDR3 loop reads CASSFGAGRAVQYF. CDR3 nucleotide sequence: TGCGCCAGCAGCTTTGGGGCAGGACGCGCAGTTCAGTACTTC.

This clone was recorded only once. V is TRBV5-1 and J is TRBJ1-4; 7 bases align to TRBD1. CDR3 length: 15 residues. The V and J ends lost 0 bases and 3 bases, in that order; junction bases with no gene match: 2. Per germline, CDR1 SGHRS and CDR2 YFSETQ. CDR3 amino acids: CASSLVQGSNEKLFF. In nucleotides, the CDR3 is TGCGCCAGCAGCTTGGTACAGGGGTCTAATGAAAAACTGTTTTTT.

The rearrangement links TRBV5-6 to TRBJ1-6, with 8 bases lining up with TRBD1. Trimming cost V 4 bases and J 9 bases; bases outside gene matches: 9. Germline V gene sequence: CDR1 SGHDT, CDR2 YYEEEE. The CDR3 consists of 15 residues. The CDR3 DNA reads TGTGCCAGCAGCCTCCGGACAGGGCAGATTTCACCCCTCCACTTT. Protein sequence: CASSLRTGQISPLHF.

The chain employs TRBV14 and TRBJ1-3, with a weak D call TRBD1 (6 bases). This CDR3 has 19 residues. CDR1 SGHDN and CDR2 FVKESK come from the germline V gene. V lost 1 base, J lost 0 bases, and 19 bases lay in between. The CDR3 protein is CASSQGMWGGYLSGNTIYF. In DNA form, the CDR3 reads TGTGCCAGCAGCCAAGGGATGTGGGGGGGCTACCTCTCTGGAAACACCATATATTTT.

J is TRBJ1-1 and V is TRBV6-1; TRBD1 matches at 7 bases. The V and J ends lost 2 bases and 5 bases, in that order; junction bases with no gene match: 5. CDR3 length: 14 amino acids. CDR1 is MNHNS and CDR2 is SASEGT in the germline V gene. Here the CDR3 reads CASSEQGEDTEAFF. DNA of the CDR3: TGTGCCAGCAGTGAACAGGGGGAGGATACTGAAGCTTTCTTT.

This chain connects TRBV6-6 to TRBJ1-1; D remains unclear. The CDR3 loop spans 14 amino acids. Trimming stripped 0 bases from V and 11 bases from J, with 16 bases between. The germline gives CDR1 MNHNY, CDR2 SVGAGI (reference sequence). In DNA, the CDR3 is TGTGCCAGCAGTTACTCCCGGCTTGAGGAGGTCGCTTTCTTT. As protein: CASSYSRLEEVAFF.

As regards this clone: Other DNA sequences in this specimen translate into the identical CDR3. The chain has TRBV5-1 and TRBJ1-5, with D possibly TRBD1 on 5 matching bases. The CDR3 loop spans 13 amino acids. V gave up 0 bases and J gave up 5 bases, with 6 bases separating them. Germline assignment: CDR1 SGHRS and CDR2 YFSETQ. CDR3 DNA: TGCGCCAGCAGCTTGGACAGGTATCAGCCCCAGCATTTT. Translating gives CASSLDRYQPQHF.

This clone was seen just once. V usage is TRBV5-1 and J usage is TRBJ2-5, with D possibly matching TRBD1 (5 bases). The CDR3 length is 14 residues. Trimming cost V 4 bases and J 1 base, with 11 bases left between them. CDR1 is SGHRS and CDR2 is YFSETQ in the germline V gene. The CDR3 protein is CASSTDRFQETQYF. The CDR3, as DNA: TGCGCCAGCAGCACCGACAGATTCCAAGAGACCCAGTACTTC.

The rearrangement joins TRBV5-1 to TRBJ2-2; 7 nucleotides agree with TRBD1. This CDR3 spans 15 amino acids. Germline V gives CDR1 SGHRS, CDR2 YFSETQ. Trimming removed 9 bases from V and 1 base from J; junction bases left unmatched: 9. The CDR3 here is CATSGQPENTGELFF. CDR3 nucleotides: TGCGCCACCTCGGGACAGCCAGAGAACACCGGGGAGCTGTTTTTT.

The gene calls are TRBV5-6 and TRBJ1-1; D is ambiguous. Looked up from germline, CDR1 is SGHDT and CDR2 is YYEEEE. Trimming pared 4 bases from V and 3 bases from J, leaving 13 bases between. The CDR3 runs to 14 residues. The CDR3 loop is CASSRGRPHTEAFF. DNA of the CDR3: TGTGCCAGCAGCCGGGGTAGGCCCCACACTGAAGCTTTCTTT.

This clone was counted a single time. The CDR3 region is CASSLQGSYEQYF. CDR3 bases: TGTGCCAGCAGCCTACAGGGCTCCTACGAGCAGTACTTC. The chain recombines TRBV27 with TRBJ2-7; D is possibly TRBD1 (6 bases). V gave up 6 bases and J gave up 0 bases, with 9 bases separating them. CDR3 size: 13 residues. The germline CDR1 and CDR2 sequences are MNHEY and SMNVEV (reference sequence).

This chain uses TRBV18 with TRBJ2-7, with no clear D. CDR1 and CDR2 (germline): KGHSH, LQKENI. The CDR3 totals 15 residues. V lost 3 bases, J lost 0 bases, and 12 bases lay in between. This CDR3 is CASSPGRNPSYEQYF. DNA for the CDR3: TGTGCCAGCTCACCGGGCCGGAATCCCTCCTACGAGCAGTACTTC.

By share, this clone ranks as medium-sized (0.01 to 0.1%). The gene calls are TRBV9 and TRBJ1-2, with D unresolved. V gave up 5 bases and J gave up 6 bases, with 5 bases separating them. Germline CDR1 SGDLS, CDR2 YYNGEE. This CDR3 comprises 10 residues. Written as DNA, the CDR3 is TGTGCCAGCAGATCTGATGGCTACACCTTC. Amino acid sequence: CASRSDGYTF.

The chain carries TRBV7-8 and TRBJ2-7; TRBD1 is a possible D gene (6 bases). The CDR3 sequence is 15 residues long. Trimming cost V 1 base and J 0 bases, with 10 bases left between them. From germline, CDR1 is SGHVS and CDR2 FQNEAQ. CDR3 bases: TGTGCCAGCAGCTTAGTCAGGGGAAGCTCCTACGAGCAGTACTTC. The encoded protein is CASSLVRGSSYEQYF. The entire variable domain, with the rest obtained from reference TRBV7-8 and TRBJ2-7, is as follows: GAGVSQSPRYKVAKRGQDVALRCDPISGHVSLFWYQQALGQGPEFLTYFQNEAQLDKSGLPSDRFFAERPEGSVSTLKIQRTQQEDSAVYLCASSLVRGSSYEQYFGPGTRLTVT.

V and J are TRBV27 and TRBJ1-5; D perhaps matches TRBD1 (5 bases). Germline V lookup: CDR1 MNHEY, CDR2 SMNVEV (reference sequence). The CDR3 consists of 15 residues. V was pared by 3 bases and J by 6 bases, with 15 bases between. CDR3 sequence reads: CASSFSQGWRQPQHF. The CDR3 DNA reads TGTGCCAGCAGTTTTTCGCAGGGCTGGCGTCAGCCCCAGCATTTT.

The chain's CDR3 is CASRTGTGVMNTEAFF. Here the CDR3 DNA reads TGTGCCAGCAGAACCGGGACAGGGGTTATGAACACTGAAGCTTTCTTT. The genes are TRBV6-6 and TRBJ1-1; 10 bases agree with TRBD1. Unmatched junction bases numbered 7, after V lost 6 bases and J lost 0 bases. Germline V lookup: CDR1 MNHNY, CDR2 SVGAGI (reference sequence). There are 16 residues in the CDR3.

The CDR3 sequence is CASSPGGPTDTQYF. The CDR3 DNA reads as TGTGCCAGCAGCCCAGGGGGCCCCACAGATACGCAGTATTTT. This chain links TRBV6-1 with TRBJ2-3; 8 bases align to TRBD1. This CDR3 region has 14 residues. Germline CDR1 reads MNHNS; CDR2 reads SASEGT. The J segment lost 2 bases and the V segment lost 6 bases, leaving 4 bases of the junction unmatched.

The rearrangement uses TRBV10-3 and TRBJ1-1, with 10 bases fitting TRBD1. This CDR3 spans 19 amino acids. The germline gives CDR1 ENHRY, CDR2 SYGVKD. The trim removed 0 bases at V and 0 bases at J, leaving 10 bases unmatched. The CDR3 DNA reads TGTGCCATCAGTGAGTCGTGGTGGGACAGGGGACCGGTGAACACTGAAGCTTTCTTT. It translates to CAISESWWDRGPVNTEAFF.

This chain links TRBV2 with TRBJ2-1, with TRBD2 identical over 7 bases. Per the germline V gene, CDR1 is SNHLY and CDR2 is FYNNEI. J gave up 2 bases and V 3 bases, and 7 bases lay outside the gene matches. The CDR3 covers 16 residues. The CDR3 spells CASSDPGGGPYNEQFF. The DNA for the CDR3 is TGTGCCAGCAGTGATCCGGGCGGGGGACCCTACAATGAGCAGTTCTTC.

The chain recombines TRBV29-1 with TRBJ1-1, with unresolved D. The germline gives CDR1 SQVTM, CDR2 ANQGSEA. The CDR3 length is 10 residues. The V end lost 5 bases, the J end lost 6 bases, and 7 bases lay between the germline ends. The CDR3 region has the DNA TGCAGCGTTTTTGAGTCTGAAGCTTTCTTT. It specifies CSVFESEAFF.

As DNA, the CDR3 is TGTGCCAGTAGTATAGTATGGCAGGTGGGTCAGCCCCAGCATTTT. Protein product: CASSIVWQVGQPQHF. The chain employs TRBV19 and TRBJ1-5; D is unclear. The germline gives CDR1 LNHDA, CDR2 SQIVND (reference sequence). There are 15 residues in the CDR3. V was shortened by 1 base and J by 6 bases, with 13 bases between the two germline ends.

This clone was observed a handful of times. This chain joins TRBV10-3 and TRBJ1-1; 8 nucleotides line up with TRBD1. After removal of 11 bases from V and 6 bases from J, the junction contained 11 bases not matched to a gene. CDR3 length: 13 amino acids. The germline CDR1 and CDR2 sequences are ENHRY and SYGVKD. The CDR3 DNA reads as TGTGCCGCGGCTCCCCGGGACAGGTCTGAAGCTTTCTTT. Protein: CAAAPRDRSEAFF.

The genes are TRBV5-6 and TRBJ1-5; D may be TRBD1 (5 bases). V was trimmed by 4 bases and J by 6 bases, leaving 17 bases between them. The germline V gene encodes CDR1 SGHDT and CDR2 YYEEEE. The CDR3 extends over 15 amino acids. CDR3 residues: CASSPFRDYGQPQHF. CDR3 nucleotides: TGTGCCAGCAGCCCATTCCGGGACTACGGTCAGCCCCAGCATTTT.

CDR3 residues: CASSLEISTVNTEAFF. The DNA for the CDR3 is TGTGCCAGCAGCTTAGAAATCTCCACAGTGAACACTGAAGCTTTCTTT. V and J are TRBV4-2 and TRBJ1-1; D is unresolved. The germline V gene encodes CDR1 LGHNA and CDR2 YNFKEQ. The CDR3 length is 16 residues. Between the trimmed V and J ends, which lost 5 bases and 0 bases, there was a span of 16 bases.

The CDR3 loop reads CASSSDSSYGYTF. The CDR3 DNA reads TGCGCCAGCAGCTCGGACAGCAGCTATGGCTACACCTTC. J is TRBJ1-2 and V is TRBV5-1; weak D call: TRBD1 (6 bases). The CDR3 loop spans 13 amino acids. Between the trimmed V and J ends, which lost 3 bases and 4 bases, there was a span of 10 bases. Per germline, CDR1 SGHRS and CDR2 YFSETQ.

In nucleotides, the CDR3 is TGTGCTAGTGGTCTCCCCCCTAGCACTGAAGCTTTCTTT. Amino acid sequence: CASGLPPSTEAFF. The V and J genes are TRBV12-5 and TRBJ1-1; D ambiguous. This CDR3 spans 13 amino acids. The germline V gene has CDR1 LGHNT and CDR2 FRNRAP. V shed 5 bases and J shed 4 bases, with 11 bases lying between them.